Described below is a single T cell receptor (beta chain) sequence and its context. Its antigen is not known. The data stem from a study of human T cells and chemical hapten exposure. Study-wide points: A positive correlation with patch test score was found for PT1 expanded TCR counts.

CDR1 and CDR2 (germline): DFQATT, SNEGSKA (reference sequence). The CDR3 consists of 12 residues. V shed 6 bases and J shed 4 bases, with 12 bases lying between them. Noted time point: patch test 3, about 24 weeks after DPC sensitization. Described treatment: therapeutic diphenylcyclopropenone sensitization with weekly scalp DPC. Individual cDNA molecules received unique molecular identifiers in the library. In TCRdb, the RACE reads were re-called with MiXCR into one record per CDR3 protein. The sample holds 100,000 or so distinct CDR3 sequences; about 34% are singletons and the top ten take around 2.8%.

The sequencing here drew on whole blood, taken in connection with sensitization to the hapten diphenylcyclopropenone (DPC). The sequence derives from a man aged 40-50 years with alopecia areata. Some clones in this sample may be carry-over from other donors' samples. The chain employs TRBV20-1 and TRBJ1-2; D gene unclear. CDR3 sequence: CSAPWTGYGYTF. The CDR3 DNA is TGCAGTGCCCCCTGGACTGGCTATGGCTACACCTTC.